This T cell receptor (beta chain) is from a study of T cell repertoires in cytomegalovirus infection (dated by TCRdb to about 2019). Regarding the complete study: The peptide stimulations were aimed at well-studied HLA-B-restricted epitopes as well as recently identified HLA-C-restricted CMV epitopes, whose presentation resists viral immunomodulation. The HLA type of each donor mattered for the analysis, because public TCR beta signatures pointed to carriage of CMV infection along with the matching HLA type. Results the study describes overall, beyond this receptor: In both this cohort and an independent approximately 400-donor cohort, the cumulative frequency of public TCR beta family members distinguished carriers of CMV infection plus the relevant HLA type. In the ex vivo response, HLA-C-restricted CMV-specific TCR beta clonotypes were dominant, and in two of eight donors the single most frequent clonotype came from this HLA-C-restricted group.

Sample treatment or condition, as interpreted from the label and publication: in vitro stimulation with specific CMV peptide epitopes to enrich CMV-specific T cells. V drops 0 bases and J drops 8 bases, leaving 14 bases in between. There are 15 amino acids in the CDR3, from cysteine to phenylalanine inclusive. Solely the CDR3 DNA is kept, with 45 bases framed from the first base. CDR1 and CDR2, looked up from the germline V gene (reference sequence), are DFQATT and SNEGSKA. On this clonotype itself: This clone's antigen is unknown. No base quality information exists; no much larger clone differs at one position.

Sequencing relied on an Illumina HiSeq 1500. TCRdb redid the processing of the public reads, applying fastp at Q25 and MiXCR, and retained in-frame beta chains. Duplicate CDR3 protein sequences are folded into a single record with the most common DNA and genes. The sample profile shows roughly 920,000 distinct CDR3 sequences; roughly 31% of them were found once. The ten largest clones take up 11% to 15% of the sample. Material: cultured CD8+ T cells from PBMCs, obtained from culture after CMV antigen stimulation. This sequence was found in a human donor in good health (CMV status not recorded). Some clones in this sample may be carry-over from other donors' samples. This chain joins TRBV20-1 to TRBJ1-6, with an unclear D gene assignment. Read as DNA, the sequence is TGCAGTGCTAGAGACTTCCTTATTCCCGATTCACCCCTCCACTTT. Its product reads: CSARDFLIPDSPLHF.